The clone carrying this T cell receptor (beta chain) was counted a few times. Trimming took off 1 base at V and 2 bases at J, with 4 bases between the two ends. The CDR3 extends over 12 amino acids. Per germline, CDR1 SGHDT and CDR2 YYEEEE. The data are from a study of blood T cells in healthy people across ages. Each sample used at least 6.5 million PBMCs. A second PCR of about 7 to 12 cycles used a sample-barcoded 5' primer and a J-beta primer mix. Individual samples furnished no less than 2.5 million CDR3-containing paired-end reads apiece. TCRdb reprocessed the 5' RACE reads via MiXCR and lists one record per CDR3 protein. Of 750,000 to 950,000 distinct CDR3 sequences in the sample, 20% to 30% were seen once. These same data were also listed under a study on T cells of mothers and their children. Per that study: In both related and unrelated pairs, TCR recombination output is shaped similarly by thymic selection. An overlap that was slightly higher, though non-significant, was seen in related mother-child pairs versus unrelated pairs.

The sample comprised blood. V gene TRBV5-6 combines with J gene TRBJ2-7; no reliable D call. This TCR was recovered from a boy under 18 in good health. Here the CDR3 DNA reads TGTGCCAGCAGCTTGCCCCCCTACGAGCAGTACTTC. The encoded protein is CASSLPPYEQYF.